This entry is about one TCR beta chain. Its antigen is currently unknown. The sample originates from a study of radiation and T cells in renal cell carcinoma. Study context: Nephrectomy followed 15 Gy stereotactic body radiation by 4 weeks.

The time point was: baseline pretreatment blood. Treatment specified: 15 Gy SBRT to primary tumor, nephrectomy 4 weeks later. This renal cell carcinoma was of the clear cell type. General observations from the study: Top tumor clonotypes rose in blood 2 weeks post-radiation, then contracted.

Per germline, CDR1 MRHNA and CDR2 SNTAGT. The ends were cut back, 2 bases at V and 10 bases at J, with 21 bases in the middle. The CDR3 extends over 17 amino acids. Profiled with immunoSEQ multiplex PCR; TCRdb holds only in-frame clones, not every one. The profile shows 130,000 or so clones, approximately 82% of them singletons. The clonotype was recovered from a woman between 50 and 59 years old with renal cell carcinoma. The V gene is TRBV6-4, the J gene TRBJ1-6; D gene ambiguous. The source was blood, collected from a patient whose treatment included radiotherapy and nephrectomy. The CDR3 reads CASSDPLLWEVESPLHF. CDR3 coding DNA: TGTGCCAGCAGTGACCCCCTCCTTTGGGAGGTTGAATCACCCCTCCACTTT.